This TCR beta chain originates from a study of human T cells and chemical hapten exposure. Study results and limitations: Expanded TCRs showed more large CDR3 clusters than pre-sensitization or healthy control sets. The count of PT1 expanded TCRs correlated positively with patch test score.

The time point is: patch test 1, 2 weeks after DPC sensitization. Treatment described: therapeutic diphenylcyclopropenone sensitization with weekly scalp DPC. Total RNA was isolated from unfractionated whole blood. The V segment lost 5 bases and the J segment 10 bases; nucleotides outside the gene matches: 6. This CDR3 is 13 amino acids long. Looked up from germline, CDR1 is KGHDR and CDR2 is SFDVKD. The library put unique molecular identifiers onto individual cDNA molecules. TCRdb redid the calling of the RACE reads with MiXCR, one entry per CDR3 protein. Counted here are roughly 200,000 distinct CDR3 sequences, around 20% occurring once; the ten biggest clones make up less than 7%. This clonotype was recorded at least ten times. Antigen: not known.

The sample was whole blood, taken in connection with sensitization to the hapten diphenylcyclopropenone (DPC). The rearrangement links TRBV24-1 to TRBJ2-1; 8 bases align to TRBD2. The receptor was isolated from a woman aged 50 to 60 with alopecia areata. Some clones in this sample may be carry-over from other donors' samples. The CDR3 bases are TGTGCCACCAGTGGGACTAGCCCTTGGGAGCAGTTCTTC. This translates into CATSGTSPWEQFF.